Each of the 11 T cell receptor beta chains below was sequenced from the same sample in a study of T cell repertoires in cytomegalovirus infection. From the reads, TCRdb called clonotypes with MiXCR, one entry per CDR3 protein. In the table there are around 450,000 distinct CDR3 sequences, approximately 10% of which are singletons. The sample was PBMCs. The source is a human donor in good health (CMV status not recorded). Some clones in this sample may be carry-over from other donors' samples.

The CDR3: CASSLEQGTYNEQFF. The CDR3 coding sequence is TGCGCCAGCAGCTTGGAACAGGGGACCTACAATGAGCAGTTCTTC. The rearrangement joins TRBV5-1 to TRBJ2-1; 7 nucleotides agree with TRBD1. Germline lookup yields CDR1 SGHRS and CDR2 YFSETQ. The CDR3 runs 15 residues. V lost 0 bases, J lost 2 bases, and 2 bases stayed unmatched.

This chain links TRBV18 with TRBJ2-2; the D gene is possibly TRBD1 (6 bases). The germline V and J ends were trimmed by 1 base and 4 bases, with 16 bases remaining between them. Germline assignment: CDR1 KGHSH and CDR2 LQKENI. CDR3 size: 17 residues. In DNA, the CDR3 is TGTGCCAGCTCACCACAGGGGGTGGGAGTGAGCACCGGGGAGCTGTTTTTT. Protein product: CASSPQGVGVSTGELFF.

Regarding this clonotype: A much bigger clone sits one base away, suggesting this may be a read error. The rearrangement links TRBV20-1 to TRBJ2-5; 12 positions match TRBD2. Germline CDR1 is DFQATT and CDR2 is SNEGSKA (reference sequence). The CDR3 covers 13 residues. CDR3 protein: CRTTSGGQETQYF. CDR3 nucleotide sequence: TGCAGAACGACTAGCGGGGGCCAAGAGACCCAGTACTTC.

This clonotype was counted a few times. The chain links TRBV24-1 to TRBJ2-1; TRBD2 is a possible D gene (6 bases). Germline V gene sequence: CDR1 KGHDR, CDR2 SFDVKD. The CDR3 consists of 14 residues. V was pared by 2 bases and J by 8 bases, with 12 bases between. The CDR3 loop is CATSDWVGGDEQFF. The CDR3 region has the DNA TGTGCCACCAGTGATTGGGTCGGGGGAGATGAGCAGTTCTTC.

This clonotype was recorded many times. The genes are TRBV5-4 and TRBJ1-5; D gene uncertain. The germline CDR1 and CDR2 sequences are SGHNT and YYREEE (reference sequence). V lost 2 bases, J lost 4 bases, and 7 bases lay in between. This CDR3 contains 13 residues. CDR3 DNA sequence: TGTGCCAGCAGCTTCGGCAAAAATCAGCCCCAGCATTTT. Protein: CASSFGKNQPQHF.

This clonotype was observed many times. Here the CDR3 reads CASSQGMRDSAYNEQFF. Here the CDR3 DNA reads TGTGCCAGCAGCCAGGGAATGCGGGATAGTGCCTACAATGAGCAGTTCTTC. This rearrangement joins TRBV3-1 to TRBJ2-1, with a tentative D call TRBD2 (6 bases). Looked up from germline, CDR1 is LGHDT and CDR2 is YNNKEL (reference sequence). With 3 bases removed from V and 2 bases from J, the gap between germline ends came to 17 bases. CDR3 length: 17 residues.

The rearrangement links TRBV6-2 or TRBV6-3 to TRBJ2-7, with D perhaps matching TRBD1 or TRBD2 (5 bases each). V was shortened by 6 bases and J by 6 bases, with 12 bases between the two germline ends. Germline CDR1 reads MNHEY; CDR2 reads SVGEGT. The CDR3 is made up of 12 amino acids. CDR3 amino acids: CASSLKRGEQYF. The CDR3 nucleotides read TGTGCCAGCAGCCTCAAGAGGGGCGAGCAGTACTTC.

This clonotype came up many times. This rearrangement joins TRBV7-6 to TRBJ2-2; TRBD1 might be the D (5 bases). Germline loops: CDR1 SGHVS, CDR2 FNYEAQ. V lost 5 bases and J lost 4, with 8 bases in between. The CDR3 contains 13 residues. The CDR3 sequence is CASSQGTTGELFF. DNA of the CDR3: TGTGCCAGCAGCCAGGGAACCACCGGGGAGCTGTTTTTT.

This clonotype appeared many times. The J gene is TRBJ2-1, the V gene TRBV6-2 or TRBV6-3, with a possible D match to TRBD2 (7 bases). In germline, CDR1 is MNHEY, CDR2 SVGEGT. V shed 8 bases and J shed 7 bases, with 18 bases lying between them. The CDR3 extends over 14 amino acids. The CDR3 DNA reads TGTGCCAGCCTAAGCCGGGGGGCATATAATGAGCAGTTCTTC. Its translation: CASLSRGAYNEQFF.

This clonotype was found many times. At one end the junction does not follow the germline gene, possibly because of a read error. The genes are TRBV25-1 and TRBJ1-4; no reliable D call. The CDR3 loop spans 15 amino acids. Germline values: CDR1 MGHDK, CDR2 SYGVNS. The CDR3 region has the DNA TGTGCCAGCAGTGAATTCGGTGGCCCTAACGAAAAACTGTTTTTT. Protein: CASSEFGGPNEKLFF. The variable domain in full, completed from reference TRBV25-1 and TRBJ1-4, reads EADIYQTPRYLVIGTGKKITLECSQTMGHDKMYWYQQDPGMELHLIHYSYGVNSTEKGDLSSESTVSRIRTEHFPLTLESARPSHTSQYLCASSEFGGPNEKLFFGSGTQLSVL.

The sample holds many counts of this clonotype. The rearrangement links TRBV7-8 to TRBJ2-1; the match to TRBD1 covers 7 bases. V trimming: 5 bases; J trimming: 7 bases; junction bases outside the gene matches: 11. In germline, CDR1 is SGHVS, CDR2 FQNEAQ. The CDR3 contains 15 residues. The CDR3 sequence is CASSHDRDRVNEQFF. The DNA for the CDR3 is TGTGCCAGCAGCCACGACAGGGATCGCGTAAATGAGCAGTTCTTC.